These T cell receptor beta chains were read from a single sample in a study of shared clonotypes between healthy human individuals. Measured with immunoSEQ multiplex PCR; TCRdb has only the in-frame clones, and not every one. Of about 610,000 clones in the sample, 95% to 97% were seen once. Sequencing input: naive CD8+ T cells sorted from blood. The source of these receptors is a woman aged 25 to 45 in good health. Each CDR3 is given with its conserved first and last residue. Each record gives: J gene, CDR3 length, D gene, V gene, clone size, CDR3 protein, CDR3 DNA. The D gene is left open where the match is weak. Clone size, where shown, is once, few, many, or a class for clones that have expanded.

J gene: TRBJ2-5; CDR3 length: 14; D gene: TRBD2; V gene: TRBV27; clone size: .; CDR3 protein: CATGTSGDQETQYF; CDR3 DNA: TGTGCCACTGGGACTAGCGGGGACCAAGAGACCCAGTACTTC
J gene: TRBJ2-7; CDR3 length: 14; D gene: .; V gene: TRBV27; clone size: .; CDR3 protein: CASSSSGRRYEQYF; CDR3 DNA: TGTGCCAGCAGTTCTTCAGGGCGGCGGTACGAGCAGTACTTC
J gene: TRBJ1-5; CDR3 length: 14; D gene: .; V gene: TRBV30; clone size: .; CDR3 protein: CAWSPPVLVQPQHF; CDR3 DNA: TGTGCCTGGAGTCCTCCGGTCCTCGTACAGCCCCAGCATTTT
J gene: TRBJ1-2; CDR3 length: 16; D gene: .; V gene: TRBV29-1; clone size: .; CDR3 protein: CSVDHPPGGMDYGYTF; CDR3 DNA: TGCAGCGTCGACCACCCTCCGGGAGGGATGGACTATGGCTACACCTTC
J gene: TRBJ2-7; CDR3 length: 13; D gene: .; V gene: TRBV5-6; clone size: .; CDR3 protein: CASSLDRHYEQYF; CDR3 DNA: TGTGCCAGCAGCTTGGACCGGCACTACGAGCAGTACTTC
J gene: TRBJ2-7; CDR3 length: 17; D gene: .; V gene: TRBV11-2; clone size: .; CDR3 protein: CASSLDARPSTSYEQYF; CDR3 DNA: TGTGCCAGCAGCTTAGACGCCCGACCGTCGACGTCCTACGAGCAGTACTTC
J gene: TRBJ2-1; CDR3 length: 10; D gene: .; V gene: TRBV27; clone size: .; CDR3 protein: CASANNEQFF; CDR3 DNA: TGTGCCAGCGCCAACAATGAGCAGTTCTTC
J gene: TRBJ2-3; CDR3 length: 16; D gene: TRBD2; V gene: TRBV5-6; clone size: few; CDR3 protein: CASSFLGTSGRDTQYF; CDR3 DNA: TGTGCCAGCAGCTTCCTCGGGACTAGCGGGAGAGATACGCAGTATTTT
J gene: TRBJ2-5; CDR3 length: 14; D gene: .; V gene: TRBV25-1; clone size: .; CDR3 protein: CASSERVYQETQYF; CDR3 DNA: TGTGCCAGCAGTGAACGGGTCTACCAAGAGACCCAGTACTTC
J gene: TRBJ2-7; CDR3 length: 16; D gene: .; V gene: TRBV27; clone size: .; CDR3 protein: CASSSTHTSLIYEQYF; CDR3 DNA: TGTGCCAGCAGTTCGACCCACACTAGTCTCATCTACGAGCAGTACTTC
J gene: TRBJ2-7; CDR3 length: 16; D gene: TRBD1; V gene: TRBV5-6; clone size: .; CDR3 protein: CASSLGIGTGGNEQYF; CDR3 DNA: TGTGCCAGCAGCTTGGGAATCGGGACAGGGGGCAACGAGCAGTACTTC
J gene: TRBJ2-7; CDR3 length: 14; D gene: TRBD1; V gene: TRBV10-3; clone size: .; CDR3 protein: CAISEFGRGYEQYF; CDR3 DNA: TGTGCCATCAGTGAGTTCGGCAGGGGGTACGAGCAGTACTTC
J gene: TRBJ2-1; CDR3 length: 15; D gene: TRBD2; V gene: TRBV9; clone size: .; CDR3 protein: CASSVEWGRDNEQFF; CDR3 DNA: TGTGCCAGCAGCGTAGAATGGGGGAGGGACAATGAGCAGTTCTTC
J gene: TRBJ1-1; CDR3 length: 15; D gene: .; V gene: TRBV6-5; clone size: .; CDR3 protein: CASSARVGAGAEAFF; CDR3 DNA: TGTGCCAGCAGTGCCAGGGTCGGGGCTGGCGCTGAAGCTTTCTTT
J gene: TRBJ2-5; CDR3 length: 15; D gene: .; V gene: TRBV7-9; clone size: .; CDR3 protein: CASSSELGRLETQYF; CDR3 DNA: TGTGCCAGCAGCAGTGAGCTGGGGCGCTTAGAGACCCAGTACTTC
J gene: TRBJ2-2; CDR3 length: 13; D gene: .; V gene: TRBV7-9; clone size: once; CDR3 protein: CASSFVGAGELFF; CDR3 DNA: TGTGCCAGCAGCTTTGTGGGAGCCGGGGAGCTGTTTTTT
J gene: TRBJ1-1; CDR3 length: 14; D gene: .; V gene: TRBV5-4; clone size: .; CDR3 protein: CASSFFGGKAEAFF; CDR3 DNA: TGTGCCAGCAGCTTTTTCGGGGGTAAGGCTGAAGCTTTCTTT
J gene: TRBJ2-7; CDR3 length: 13; D gene: TRBD1; V gene: TRBV7-2; clone size: .; CDR3 protein: CASSGTGGYEQYF; CDR3 DNA: TGTGCCAGCAGCGGTACAGGGGGCTACGAGCAGTACTTC
J gene: TRBJ1-5; CDR3 length: 14; D gene: TRBD1; V gene: TRBV2; clone size: .; CDR3 protein: CASSPGGTNQPQHF; CDR3 DNA: TGTGCCAGCAGTCCAGGGGGAACCAATCAGCCCCAGCATTTT
J gene: TRBJ2-3; CDR3 length: 15; D gene: TRBD1; V gene: TRBV30; clone size: .; CDR3 protein: CAWSKGAVGTDTQYF; CDR3 DNA: TGTGCCTGGAGTAAGGGGGCCGTCGGCACAGATACGCAGTATTTT
J gene: TRBJ2-1; CDR3 length: 14; D gene: TRBD1; V gene: TRBV5-6; clone size: .; CDR3 protein: CASSYRDSYNEQFF; CDR3 DNA: TGTGCCAGCAGCTACCGGGACAGCTACAATGAGCAGTTCTTC
J gene: TRBJ2-5; CDR3 length: 16; D gene: TRBD1; V gene: TRBV27; clone size: .; CDR3 protein: CASSAPGTGRLETQYF; CDR3 DNA: TGTGCCAGCAGTGCCCCCGGGACAGGGAGGTTAGAGACCCAGTACTTC
J gene: TRBJ2-2; CDR3 length: 16; D gene: .; V gene: TRBV5-8; clone size: .; CDR3 protein: CASSQGGGRPTGELFF; CDR3 DNA: TGTGCCAGCAGCCAAGGTGGGGGGCGCCCCACCGGGGAGCTGTTTTTT
J gene: TRBJ1-1; CDR3 length: 14; D gene: .; V gene: TRBV10-2; clone size: .; CDR3 protein: CASSESTGVTEAFF; CDR3 DNA: TGCGCCAGCAGTGAGTCGACGGGGGTCACTGAAGCTTTCTTT
J gene: TRBJ2-1; CDR3 length: 20; D gene: TRBD2; V gene: TRBV7-8; clone size: .; CDR3 protein: CASSLAALAGGDFAYNEQFF; CDR3 DNA: TGTGCCAGCAGCTTAGCGGCGTTAGCGGGAGGGGATTTCGCCTACAATGAGCAGTTCTTC
J gene: TRBJ2-7; CDR3 length: 15; D gene: .; V gene: TRBV7-9; clone size: once; CDR3 protein: CASSGWGEGAYEQYF; CDR3 DNA: TGTGCCAGCAGCGGTTGGGGAGAAGGGGCGTACGAGCAGTACTTC
J gene: TRBJ2-7; CDR3 length: 17; D gene: .; V gene: TRBV2; clone size: .; CDR3 protein: CASSESGGGGSSYEQYF; CDR3 DNA: TGTGCCAGCAGTGAATCAGGTGGCGGTGGGAGCTCCTACGAGCAGTACTTC
J gene: TRBJ2-5; CDR3 length: 16; D gene: TRBD1; V gene: TRBV15; clone size: .; CDR3 protein: CATSRVLDRGLETQYF; CDR3 DNA: TGTGCCACCAGCAGGGTTCTAGACAGGGGGTTGGAGACCCAGTACTTC
J gene: TRBJ2-5; CDR3 length: 10; D gene: .; V gene: TRBV28; clone size: .; CDR3 protein: CASSGETQYF; CDR3 DNA: TGTGCCAGCAGCGGAGAGACCCAGTACTTC
J gene: TRBJ2-7; CDR3 length: 13; D gene: .; V gene: TRBV28; clone size: few; CDR3 protein: CASSFGQTYEQYF; CDR3 DNA: TGTGCCAGCAGTTTTGGGCAGACCTACGAGCAGTACTTC
J gene: TRBJ1-1; CDR3 length: 16; D gene: TRBD1; V gene: TRBV18; clone size: .; CDR3 protein: CASSPQGTGLNTEAFF; CDR3 DNA: TGTGCCAGCTCACCACAAGGGACAGGGTTGAACACTGAAGCTTTCTTT
J gene: TRBJ2-7; CDR3 length: 18; D gene: TRBD2; V gene: TRBV28; clone size: .; CDR3 protein: CASSSPREGLADRYEQYF; CDR3 DNA: TGTGCCAGCAGCTCCCCCAGGGAGGGACTAGCGGACCGCTACGAGCAGTACTTC
J gene: TRBJ1-1; CDR3 length: 14; D gene: TRBD1; V gene: TRBV27; clone size: .; CDR3 protein: CASSLAGGAAGAFF; CDR3 DNA: TGTGCCAGCAGTTTGGCAGGGGGCGCGGCTGGAGCTTTCTTT
J gene: TRBJ2-1; CDR3 length: 13; D gene: TRBD2; V gene: TRBV4-2; clone size: .; CDR3 protein: CASSFSGEGEQFF; CDR3 DNA: TGTGCCAGCAGCTTTAGCGGGGAGGGTGAGCAGTTCTTC
J gene: TRBJ2-7; CDR3 length: 15; D gene: TRBD1; V gene: TRBV7-2; clone size: .; CDR3 protein: CASSTGQGSSYEQYF; CDR3 DNA: TGTGCCAGCAGCACAGGACAGGGGAGCTCCTACGAGCAGTACTTC
J gene: TRBJ2-3; CDR3 length: 17; D gene: TRBD2; V gene: TRBV9; clone size: .; CDR3 protein: CASSVTSGSTHTDTQYF; CDR3 DNA: TGTGCCAGCAGCGTTACTAGCGGGAGTACCCATACAGATACGCAGTATTTT
J gene: TRBJ2-3; CDR3 length: 16; D gene: .; V gene: TRBV19; clone size: .; CDR3 protein: CASSPRRDKGYDTQYF; CDR3 DNA: TGTGCCAGTAGTCCACGTCGCGACAAGGGCTACGATACGCAGTATTTT
J gene: TRBJ1-1; CDR3 length: 14; D gene: .; V gene: TRBV5-1; clone size: .; CDR3 protein: CASSPRGGITEAFF; CDR3 DNA: TGCGCCAGCAGCCCAAGGGGGGGCATCACTGAAGCTTTCTTT
J gene: TRBJ2-7; CDR3 length: 16; D gene: TRBD2; V gene: TRBV27; clone size: .; CDR3 protein: CASSGGTGWGGYEQYF; CDR3 DNA: TGTGCCAGCAGTGGGGGAACGGGATGGGGGGGCTACGAGCAGTACTTC
J gene: TRBJ2-7; CDR3 length: 16; D gene: TRBD2; V gene: TRBV7-9; clone size: .; CDR3 protein: CASSSQTSGITGEQYF; CDR3 DNA: TGTGCCAGCAGCTCACAAACTAGCGGGATAACGGGGGAGCAGTACTTC
J gene: TRBJ2-7; CDR3 length: 15; D gene: TRBD2; V gene: TRBV10-3; clone size: .; CDR3 protein: CAIKGSGATTYEQYF; CDR3 DNA: TGTGCCATCAAGGGCAGCGGGGCTACGACCTACGAGCAGTACTTC
J gene: TRBJ2-1; CDR3 length: 17; D gene: TRBD2; V gene: TRBV5-5; clone size: .; CDR3 protein: CASRLAGGPSPYNEQFF; CDR3 DNA: TGTGCCAGCAGACTAGCGGGAGGGCCGAGTCCCTACAATGAGCAGTTCTTC
J gene: TRBJ2-2; CDR3 length: 15; D gene: .; V gene: TRBV28; clone size: .; CDR3 protein: CASSYDREDTGELFF; CDR3 DNA: TGTGCCAGCAGTTATGACAGGGAGGACACCGGGGAGCTGTTTTTT
J gene: TRBJ2-7; CDR3 length: 14; D gene: .; V gene: TRBV27; clone size: .; CDR3 protein: CASSLSGVYYEQYF; CDR3 DNA: TGTGCCAGCAGTTTATCAGGGGTATACTACGAGCAGTACTTC
J gene: TRBJ2-1; CDR3 length: 12; D gene: .; V gene: TRBV13; clone size: .; CDR3 protein: CASSDLAGEQFF; CDR3 DNA: TGTGCCAGCAGCGATCTAGCCGGCGAGCAGTTCTTC
J gene: TRBJ2-2; CDR3 length: 13; D gene: .; V gene: TRBV6-5; clone size: .; CDR3 protein: CASSNGGAGELFF; CDR3 DNA: TGTGCCAGCAGTAATGGGGGGGCTGGGGAGCTGTTTTTT
J gene: TRBJ2-1; CDR3 length: 11; D gene: .; V gene: TRBV29-1; clone size: once; CDR3 protein: CSASQGNEQFF; CDR3 DNA: TGCAGCGCGTCCCAAGGCAATGAGCAGTTCTTC
J gene: TRBJ2-1; CDR3 length: 14; D gene: .; V gene: TRBV29-1; clone size: .; CDR3 protein: CSGTGRRAYNEQFF; CDR3 DNA: TGCAGCGGCACAGGGAGACGCGCCTACAATGAGCAGTTCTTC
J gene: TRBJ2-1; CDR3 length: 13; D gene: .; V gene: TRBV27; clone size: once; CDR3 protein: CASSSGLYNEQFF; CDR3 DNA: TGTGCCAGCAGTTCAGGACTGTACAATGAGCAGTTCTTC
J gene: TRBJ2-1; CDR3 length: 15; D gene: TRBD2; V gene: TRBV28; clone size: .; CDR3 protein: CASSFRTSGYNEQFF; CDR3 DNA: TGTGCCAGCAGTTTCCGGACTAGCGGGTACAATGAGCAGTTCTTC
J gene: TRBJ2-6; CDR3 length: 17; D gene: TRBD1; V gene: TRBV7-9; clone size: .; CDR3 protein: CASSSLLQGSGANVLTF; CDR3 DNA: TGTGCCAGCAGCTCACTCCTACAGGGGTCTGGGGCCAACGTCCTGACTTTC
J gene: TRBJ2-7; CDR3 length: 12; D gene: .; V gene: TRBV29-1; clone size: .; CDR3 protein: CSVEGGPYEQYF; CDR3 DNA: TGCAGCGTTGAAGGAGGCCCCTACGAGCAGTACTTC
J gene: TRBJ2-7; CDR3 length: 14; D gene: TRBD2; V gene: TRBV28; clone size: .; CDR3 protein: CASSFEGLGPEQYF; CDR3 DNA: TGTGCCAGCAGTTTTGAAGGACTAGGCCCCGAGCAGTACTTC
J gene: TRBJ2-1; CDR3 length: 18; D gene: TRBD2; V gene: TRBV5-1; clone size: .; CDR3 protein: CASSSSGLAGTQGDEQFF; CDR3 DNA: TGCGCCAGCAGCTCGTCGGGACTAGCGGGGACGCAGGGGGATGAGCAGTTCTTC
J gene: TRBJ2-1; CDR3 length: 13; D gene: .; V gene: TRBV28; clone size: .; CDR3 protein: CASRLGYYNEQFF; CDR3 DNA: TGTGCCAGCAGATTGGGATACTACAATGAGCAGTTCTTC
J gene: TRBJ2-2; CDR3 length: 17; D gene: .; V gene: TRBV9; clone size: .; CDR3 protein: CASSVDSGTPNTGELFF; CDR3 DNA: TGTGCCAGCAGCGTAGACTCTGGGACACCGAACACCGGGGAGCTGTTTTTT
J gene: TRBJ2-2; CDR3 length: 15; D gene: .; V gene: TRBV14; clone size: .; CDR3 protein: CASSQARPNTGELFF; CDR3 DNA: TGTGCCAGCAGCCAAGCCAGACCAAATACCGGGGAGCTGTTTTTT
J gene: TRBJ1-1; CDR3 length: 15; D gene: .; V gene: TRBV4-1; clone size: .; CDR3 protein: CASSQTGTRGTEAFF; CDR3 DNA: TGCGCCAGCAGCCAGACCGGGACACGGGGGACTGAAGCTTTCTTT
J gene: TRBJ2-1; CDR3 length: 14; D gene: .; V gene: TRBV27; clone size: .; CDR3 protein: CASSFASAANEQFF; CDR3 DNA: TGTGCCAGCAGTTTTGCTAGCGCCGCCAATGAGCAGTTCTTC